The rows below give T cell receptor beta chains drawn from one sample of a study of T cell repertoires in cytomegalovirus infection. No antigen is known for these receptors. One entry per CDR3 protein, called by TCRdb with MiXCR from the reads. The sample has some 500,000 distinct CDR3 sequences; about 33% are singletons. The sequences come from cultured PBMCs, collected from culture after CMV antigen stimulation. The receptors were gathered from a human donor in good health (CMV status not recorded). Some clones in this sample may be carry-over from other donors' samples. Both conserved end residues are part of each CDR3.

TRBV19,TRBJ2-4,CASSPSSGSLVATKNIQYF
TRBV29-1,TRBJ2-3,CSVVGGSFLTDTQYF
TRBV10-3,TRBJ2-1,CAISANNEQFF
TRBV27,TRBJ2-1,CASSWGLAGVEQFF
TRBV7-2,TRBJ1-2,CASSLINGGGYTF
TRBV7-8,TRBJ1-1,CASSLGRDFQAFF
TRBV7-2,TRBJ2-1,CASSVPTSGRGNEQFF
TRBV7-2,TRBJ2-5,CASSSAHPARKETQYF
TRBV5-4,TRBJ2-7,CASSLSLGTGHYEQYF
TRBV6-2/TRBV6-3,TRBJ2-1,CASSYFLSSYNEQFF
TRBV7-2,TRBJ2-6,CASSLAPSGANVLTF
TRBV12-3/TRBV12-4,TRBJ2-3,CASSFREGFASTDTQYF
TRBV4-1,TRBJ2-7,CASSQDGTPYEQYF
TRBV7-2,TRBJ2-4,CASSLNAGPRGGIQYF
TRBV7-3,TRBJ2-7,CASSPGQLEQYF
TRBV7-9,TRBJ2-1,CASSLIGLANYNEQFF
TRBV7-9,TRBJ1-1,CASSSTGGMNTEAFF
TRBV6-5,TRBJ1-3,CASSYSPDRSSGNTIYF
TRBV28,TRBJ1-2,CASRFSRQDYGYTF
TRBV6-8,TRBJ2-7,CASSYIGKYEQYF
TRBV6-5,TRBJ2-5,CASSYLTSGGETQYF
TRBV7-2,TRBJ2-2,CASRLLAGGATGELFF